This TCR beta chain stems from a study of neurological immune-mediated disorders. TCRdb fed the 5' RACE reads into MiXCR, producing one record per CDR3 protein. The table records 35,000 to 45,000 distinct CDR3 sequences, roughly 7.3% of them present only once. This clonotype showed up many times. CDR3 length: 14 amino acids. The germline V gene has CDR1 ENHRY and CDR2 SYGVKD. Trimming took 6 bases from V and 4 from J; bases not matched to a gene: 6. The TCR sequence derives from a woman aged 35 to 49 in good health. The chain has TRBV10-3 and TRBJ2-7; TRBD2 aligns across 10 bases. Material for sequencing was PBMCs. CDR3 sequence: CAISRSGGRYEQYF. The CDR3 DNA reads TGTGCCATCAGCCGTAGCGGGGGGAGATACGAGCAGTACTTC.